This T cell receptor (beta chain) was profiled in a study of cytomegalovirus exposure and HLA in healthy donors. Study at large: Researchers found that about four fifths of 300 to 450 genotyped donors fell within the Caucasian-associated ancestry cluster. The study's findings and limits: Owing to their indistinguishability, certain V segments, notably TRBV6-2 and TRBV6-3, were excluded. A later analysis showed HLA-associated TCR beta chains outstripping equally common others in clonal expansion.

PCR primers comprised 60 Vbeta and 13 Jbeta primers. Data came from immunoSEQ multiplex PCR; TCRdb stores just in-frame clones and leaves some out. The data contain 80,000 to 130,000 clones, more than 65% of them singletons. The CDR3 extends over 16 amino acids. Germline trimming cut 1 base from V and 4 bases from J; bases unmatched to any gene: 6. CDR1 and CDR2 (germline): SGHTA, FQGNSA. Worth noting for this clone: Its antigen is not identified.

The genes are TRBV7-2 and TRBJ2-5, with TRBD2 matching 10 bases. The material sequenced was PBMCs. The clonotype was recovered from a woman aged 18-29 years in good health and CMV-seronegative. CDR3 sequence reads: CASSLEPAGGGETQYF. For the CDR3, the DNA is TGTGCCAGCAGCTTAGAGCCAGCGGGAGGGGGAGAGACCCAGTACTTC. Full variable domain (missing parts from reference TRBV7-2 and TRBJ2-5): GAGVSQSPSNKVTEKGKDVELRCDPISGHTALYWYRQSLGQGLEFLIYFQGNSAPDKSGLPSDRFSAERTGGSVSTLTIQRTQQEDSAVYLCASSLEPAGGGETQYFGPGTRLLVL.